Sequencing of this TCR beta chain was carried out in a study of healthy donors' naive CD4 and CD8 T cells. General study results and limits: CDR3 charge plus V and J genes appeared to account for around 12% of CD4/CD8 variance. Negatively charged CDR3s marked CD8+ lineage; positively charged CDR3s marked CD4+ lineage.

Points on this clonotype: Its antigen is still unknown.

Naive T cells were sorted: CD4+CD8-CD45RO-CD45RA+ for CD4+, CD8+CD4-CD45RA+CD27bright for CD8+. TCR libraries were built from 450 to 650 ng of total RNA by linear amplification. TCRdb called the reads again in MiXCR, with one record for every CDR3 protein. Here the sample spans 180,000 or so distinct CDR3 sequences, around 74% being singletons. Per the germline V gene, CDR1 is SQVTM and CDR2 is ANQGSEA. This CDR3 is built from 14 residues. Germline trimming cut 7 bases from V and 7 bases from J; bases unmatched to any gene: 7. J is TRBJ2-1 and V is TRBV29-1, with 13 bases aligning to TRBD2. This clonotype was sampled from a pool of human donors in good health; the sample pools cells from several healthy donors. Material for sequencing was naive CD4+ and CD8+ T cells sorted from blood, pooled from several donors. CDR3 coding DNA: TGCAGCGCCAGGACTAGCGGGGGAAGTAATGAGCAGTTCTTC. Translating it yields CSARTSGGSNEQFF.